The 26 T cell receptor beta chains listed next were all sequenced from one sample in a study of cytotoxic CD8 clonotypes in ibrutinib-treated CLL. This table comes from immunoSEQ multiplex PCR, and its TCRdb copy is limited to in-frame clones, with some not included. The table shows some 200,000 clones, with around 72% occurring only once. The material sequenced was PBMCs, taken after 24 months of ibrutinib treatment. These receptors were collected from a human donor with chronic lymphocytic leukemia.

The V gene is TRBV5-1, the J gene TRBJ2-3; weak D call: TRBD1 (6 bases). This CDR3 spans 15 amino acids. Germline-derived CDR1 and CDR2 are SGHRS and YFSETQ. V shed 3 bases and J shed 4 bases, with 15 bases lying between them. CDR3 DNA: TGCGCCAGCAGCTGGGGACAATCAGGCCCAGATACGCAGTATTTT. Its translation is CASSWGQSGPDTQYF.

This sequence joins TRBV5-1 and TRBJ1-4; no firm D call. This CDR3 has 15 residues. Per the germline V gene, CDR1 is SGHRS and CDR2 is YFSETQ. Trimming took off 0 bases at V and 4 bases at J, with 10 bases between the two ends. The CDR3 nucleotides read TGCGCCAGCAGCTTGGAGGGCGAGGATAATGAAAAACTGTTTTTT. The encoded protein is CASSLEGEDNEKLFF.

The chain couples TRBV6-1 to TRBJ2-7; 7 nucleotides match TRBD2. Germline V gives CDR1 MNHNS, CDR2 SASEGT. Trimming cost V 4 bases and J 4 bases; bases outside gene matches: 7. The CDR3 runs to 14 residues. Written as DNA, the CDR3 is TGTGCCAGCAGTGCTAGCGGACAAGAATACGAGCAGTACTTC. Translated: CASSASGQEYEQYF.

The DNA of the CDR3 is TGTGCCAGCAGCTCCACGGGAAAGCGGGAGAACAATGAGCAGTTCTTC. It codes for CASSSTGKRENNEQFF. The chain joins TRBV7-9 to TRBJ2-1; 8 bases map to TRBD2. Germline assignment: CDR1 SEHNR and CDR2 FQNEAQ (reference sequence). This CDR3 comprises 16 residues. V dropped 4 bases and J dropped 5; count of bases not matched to a gene: 10.

The CDR3 DNA reads as TGTGCCAGCAGTCCCCAGGCCGGAGGGACCCAGTACTTC. Translated, it gives CASSPQAGGTQYF. The chain employs TRBV6-5 and TRBJ2-5; weak D call: TRBD2 (5 bases). With 5 bases removed from V and 7 bases from J, the gap between germline ends came to 14 bases. Germline-derived CDR1 and CDR2 are MNHEY and SVGAGI. This CDR3 comprises 13 residues.

The chain recombines TRBV19 with TRBJ2-1; tentative D call: TRBD2 (5 bases). Germline V gene data show CDR1 as LNHDA and CDR2 as SQIVND (reference sequence). V dropped 5 bases and J dropped 6 bases, with 14 bases sitting between them. The CDR3 is 14 residues long. CDR3 sequence (DNA): TGTGCCAGTAGTCCGATCCTGGCGGGCAATGAGCAGTTCTTC. It codes for CASSPILAGNEQFF.

The chain joins TRBV5-1 to TRBJ2-1; D may match TRBD1 or TRBD2 (5 bases each). The CDR3 extends over 17 amino acids. V was cut by 6 bases and J by 1 base, with 20 bases left in between. Germline V gene sequence: CDR1 SGHRS, CDR2 YFSETQ. The CDR3 sequence: CASTTGAQPGSYNEQFF. DNA for the CDR3: TGCGCCAGCACCACCGGGGCCCAACCGGGATCCTACAATGAGCAGTTCTTC.

The rearrangement links TRBV7-8 to TRBJ2-1; 7 bases are a match to TRBD2. The CDR3 is 17 residues long. The V gene's germline CDR1 is SGHVS and CDR2 FQNEAQ. V dropped 3 bases and J dropped 1; count of bases not matched to a gene: 9. CDR3 protein: CASSFPWRERSYNEQFF. CDR3 coding DNA: TGTGCCAGCAGCTTCCCTTGGCGGGAGCGGTCCTACAATGAGCAGTTCTTC. Full variable domain (remainder filled in from reference TRBV7-8 and TRBJ2-1): GAGVSQSPRYKVAKRGQDVALRCDPISGHVSLFWYQQALGQGPEFLTYFQNEAQLDKSGLPSDRFFAERPEGSVSTLKIQRTQQEDSAVYLCASSFPWRERSYNEQFFGPGTRLTVL.

In its sample, this clone was seen once. The rearrangement uses TRBV9 and TRBJ2-1; 9 positions match TRBD2. The J segment lost 8 bases and the V segment lost 0 bases, leaving 9 bases of the junction unmatched. Germline CDR1 is SGDLS and CDR2 is YYNGEE. The CDR3 has 16 amino acids. The chain's CDR3 is CASSVAWVAGDYEQFF. In DNA form, the CDR3 reads TGTGCCAGCAGCGTAGCTTGGGTAGCGGGAGACTATGAGCAGTTCTTC. The variable domain in full, completed from reference TRBV9 and TRBJ2-1, reads DSGVTQTPKHLITATGQRVTLRCSPRSGDLSVYWYQQSLDQGLQFLIQYYNGEERAKGNILERFSAQQFPDLHSELNLSSLELGDSALYFCASSVAWVAGDYEQFFGPGTRLTVL.

CDR3 loop: CASSASQGRETQYF. The CDR3 nucleotides read TGTGCCAGCAGTGCCTCACAGGGGCGGGAGACCCAGTACTTC. The chain links TRBV2 to TRBJ2-5; 7 bases match TRBD1. Germline CDR1 SNHLY, CDR2 FYNNEI. The CDR3 has 14 amino acids. With 4 bases clipped from V and 5 bases from J, the junction kept 7 bases outside the gene matches.

The genes are TRBV27 and TRBJ2-3; 7 bases fit TRBD2. This CDR3 has 13 residues. J gave up 5 bases and V 7 bases, and 6 bases lay outside the gene matches. The germline CDR1 and CDR2 sequences are MNHEY and SMNVEV (reference sequence). CDR3 amino acids: CASTPPGGDTQYF. The CDR3 bases are TGTGCCAGCACCCCCCCGGGGGGAGATACGCAGTATTTT.

The chain links TRBV29-1 to TRBJ2-7; D is possibly TRBD2 (6 bases). V gave up 6 bases and J gave up 4 bases, with 13 bases separating them. Germline CDR1 SQVTM, CDR2 ANQGSEA. The CDR3 spans 12 residues. The CDR3: CSVGDFEYEQYF. CDR3 nucleotides: TGCAGCGTGGGGGACTTTGAATACGAGCAGTACTTC.

The chain uses TRBV28 and TRBJ1-5; unclear D gene. This CDR3 spans 13 amino acids. The germline V gene has CDR1 MDHEN and CDR2 SYDVKM. Deletions cut 5 bases from V and 3 bases from J, with 8 bases between. In nucleotides, the CDR3 is TGTGCCAGCAGTCACAGACTCAATCAGCCCCAGCATTTT. This sequence encodes CASSHRLNQPQHF.

The chain uses TRBV11-2 and TRBJ1-2; D call uncertain. Germline lookup yields CDR1 SGHAT and CDR2 FQNNGV. CDR3 size: 13 residues. Trimming removed 5 bases from V and 2 bases from J, with 9 bases in between. The CDR3 sequence is CASSPEPNYGYTF. Here the CDR3 DNA reads TGTGCCAGCAGCCCCGAACCGAACTATGGCTACACCTTC.

This clone was detected a few times. The V and J genes are TRBV29-1 and TRBJ1-2; 9 bases map to TRBD1. CDR1 is SQVTM and CDR2 is ANQGSEA in the germline V gene. The CDR3 is 13 amino acids. V lost 6 bases and J lost 8; bases outside the gene matches: 10. The CDR3 region has the DNA TGCAGCGTAGACAGGACAGGGGTTAACGGCTACACCTTC. It codes for CSVDRTGVNGYTF.

The chain uses TRBV7-9 and TRBJ2-5, with D unresolved. This CDR3 is 16 amino acids long. Per the germline V gene, CDR1 is SEHNR and CDR2 is FQNEAQ (reference sequence). V was trimmed by 6 bases and J by 2 bases, leaving 19 bases between them. DNA of the CDR3: TGTGCCAGCAGAGTCCCAGAGGCAGGTCCACAAGAGACCCAGTACTTC. This gives the protein CASRVPEAGPQETQYF.

The chain carries TRBV29-1 and TRBJ2-4, with D possibly TRBD2 on 5 matching bases. CDR1 SQVTM and CDR2 ANQGSEA come from the germline V gene. The CDR3 has 15 amino acids. Trimming pared 4 bases from V and 2 bases from J, leaving 15 bases between. The CDR3 sequence: CSVVVRSVSKNIQYF. Written as DNA, the CDR3 is TGCAGCGTTGTGGTTCGTAGCGTATCCAAAAACATTCAGTACTTC.

The table lists this clone with a few counts. V gene TRBV2 combines with J gene TRBJ2-2; possible D gene TRBD2, 6 bases. V lost 1 base and J lost 5, with 17 bases in between. The CDR3 covers 17 residues. In germline, CDR1 is SNHLY, CDR2 FYNNEI. Here the CDR3 DNA reads TGTGCCAGCAGTGAAGGGTCCCCGGCGGGATGGACCGGGGAGCTGTTTTTT. It codes for CASSEGSPAGWTGELFF.

The gene calls are TRBV6-5 and TRBJ1-5; no definite D call. The V gene's germline CDR1 is MNHEY and CDR2 SVGAGI. Trimming stripped 5 bases from V and 0 bases from J, with 2 bases between. The CDR3 is 12 amino acids. The CDR3 sequence: CASSNSNQPQHF. DNA of the CDR3: TGTGCCAGCAGTAATAGCAATCAGCCCCAGCATTTT.

V usage is TRBV15 and J usage is TRBJ1-4, with D uncertain. The germline V gene has CDR1 LNHNV and CDR2 YYDKDF (reference sequence). V gave up 2 bases and J gave up 8 bases, with 12 bases separating them. The length of the CDR3 is 14 residues. The CDR3 nucleotides read TGTGCCACCAGCAGACGGCTCCCGGGGGAAAAACTGTTTTTT. This sequence encodes CATSRRLPGEKLFF.

In this sample, this clone turned up a few times. The junction shows a germline mismatch at one end, possibly a read error. The chain links TRBV7-9 to TRBJ1-2; 7 bases agree with TRBD1. This CDR3 has 14 residues. Germline-derived CDR1 and CDR2 are SEHNR and FQNEAQ (reference sequence). The DNA for the CDR3 is TGTGCCAGCAGCTTTTCAGAGGGGGCTTACCGCTACCGCTTC. This gives the protein CASSFSEGAYRYRF.

This rearrangement joins TRBV5-1 to TRBJ2-3, with TRBD2 matching over 7 bases. Trimming took 2 bases from V and 11 from J; bases not matched to a gene: 5. This CDR3 spans 12 amino acids. The germline V gene encodes CDR1 SGHRS and CDR2 YFSETQ. CDR3 sequence: CASSFSGPEQYF. The CDR3 DNA follows: TGCGCCAGCAGCTTTAGCGGGCCTGAGCAGTATTTT.

This clone was observed once. The DNA for the CDR3 is TGTGCCAGCAGACCGGGAGGTAGCACAGATACGCAGTATTTT. Its translation is CASRPGGSTDTQYF. V and J are TRBV7-2 and TRBJ2-3; 7 bases line up with TRBD2. Germline CDR1 reads SGHTA; CDR2 reads FQGNSA. The CDR3 sequence is 14 residues long. Trimming at V came to 6 bases and at J to 0 bases, leaving 3 bases not matched to a gene.

V gene TRBV27 combines with J gene TRBJ1-1; D is unclear. CDR3 length: 12 residues. V shed 4 bases and J shed 1 base, with 4 bases lying between them. Germline V gives CDR1 MNHEY, CDR2 SMNVEV (reference sequence). CDR3 sequence (DNA): TGTGCCAGCAGTTCAGGGAACACTGAAGCTTTCTTT. This gives the protein CASSSGNTEAFF.

The chain combines TRBV7-2 with TRBJ1-2; no reliable D call. V gave up 3 bases and J gave up 1 base, with 6 bases separating them. Germline CDR1 reads SGHTA; CDR2 reads FQGNSA. The CDR3 covers 13 residues. In DNA, the CDR3 is TGTGCCAGCAGCTTTTTAGTTAACTATGGCTACACCTTC. Encoded protein: CASSFLVNYGYTF.

About this clone: The junction and the germline gene differ at one end; a read error may be behind it. Other DNA sequences within the sample encode an identical CDR3. The rearrangement joins TRBV28 to TRBJ2-7; 10 bases align to TRBD2. The CDR3 is 14 amino acids. In germline, CDR1 is MDHEN, CDR2 SYDVKM. CDR3 coding DNA: TGTGCCAGCAGTCTAGCGGGAGAGCCCTACGAACAGTACTTC. Protein sequence: CASSLAGEPYEQYF.